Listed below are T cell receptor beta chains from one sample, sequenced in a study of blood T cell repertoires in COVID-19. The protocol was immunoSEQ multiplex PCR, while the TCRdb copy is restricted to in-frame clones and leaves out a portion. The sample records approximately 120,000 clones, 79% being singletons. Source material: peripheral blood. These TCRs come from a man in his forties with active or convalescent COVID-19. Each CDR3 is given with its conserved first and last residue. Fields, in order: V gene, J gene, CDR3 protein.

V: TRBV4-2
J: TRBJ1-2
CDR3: CASSPPTQGGYTF

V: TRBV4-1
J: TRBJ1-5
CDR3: CASSQRLGGRQPQHF

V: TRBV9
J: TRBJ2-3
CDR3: CASSVGSGSGGTDTQYF

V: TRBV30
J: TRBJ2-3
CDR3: CAWDADRGPRTDTQYF

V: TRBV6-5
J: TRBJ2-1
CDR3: CASTGGSNEQFF

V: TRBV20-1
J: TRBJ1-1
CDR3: CSASKTERNTEAFF

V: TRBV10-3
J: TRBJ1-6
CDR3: CAISEQGSDSPLHF

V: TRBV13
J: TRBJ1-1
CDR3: CASSLWGPNTEAFF

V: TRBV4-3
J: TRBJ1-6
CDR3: CASSQDSGKGTPLHF

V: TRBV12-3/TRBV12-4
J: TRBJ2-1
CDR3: CASTLRGSEQFF

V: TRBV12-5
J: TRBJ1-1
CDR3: CASARQGNTEAFF

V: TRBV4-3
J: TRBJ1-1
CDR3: CASSQDSFMNTEAFF

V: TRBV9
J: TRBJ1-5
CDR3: CASSVPQGKYSNQPQHF

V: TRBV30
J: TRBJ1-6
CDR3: CAWRAGKTSSYSYNSPLHF

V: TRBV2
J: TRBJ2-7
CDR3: CASRVTSGSREQYF

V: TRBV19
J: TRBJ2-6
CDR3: CASTRRGAGANVLTF

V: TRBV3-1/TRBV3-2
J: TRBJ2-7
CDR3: CASSQGSELDEQYF

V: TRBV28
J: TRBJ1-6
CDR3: CASSSDSNSPLHF

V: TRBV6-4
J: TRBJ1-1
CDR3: CASSAEGGRVVTEAFF

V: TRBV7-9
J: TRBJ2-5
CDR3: CASSLDGLAGGETQYF

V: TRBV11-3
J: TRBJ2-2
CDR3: CASSLGLAGGPDTGELFF

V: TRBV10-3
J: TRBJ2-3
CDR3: CAITTGTGADTQYF

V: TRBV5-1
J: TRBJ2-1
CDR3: CASSSEGSSYNEQFF

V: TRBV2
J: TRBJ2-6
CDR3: CASSNGQSGANVLTF

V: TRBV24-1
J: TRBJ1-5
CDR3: CATSSTGNQPQHF

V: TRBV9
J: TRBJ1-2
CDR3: CASSVEEDYGYTF

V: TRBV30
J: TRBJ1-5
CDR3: CAWSTGPGPQHF

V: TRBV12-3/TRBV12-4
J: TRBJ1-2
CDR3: CASSWDIPGYTF

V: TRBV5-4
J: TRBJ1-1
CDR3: CASSQGATVWNTEAFF

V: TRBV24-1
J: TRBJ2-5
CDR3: CATSKGARETQYF

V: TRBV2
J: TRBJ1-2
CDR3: CASSEAGGTGYTF

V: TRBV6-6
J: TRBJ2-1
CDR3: CASSPLAELYNEQFF

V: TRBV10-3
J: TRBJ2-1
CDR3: CAIRSGTGGAGFFDEQFF

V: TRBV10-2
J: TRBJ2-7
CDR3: CASSEGLFSYEQYF

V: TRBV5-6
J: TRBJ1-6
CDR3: CASSLGQGNSPLHF

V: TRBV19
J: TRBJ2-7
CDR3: CASGSRGNEQYF

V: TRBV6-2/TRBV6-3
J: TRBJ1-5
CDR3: CASSHPWSGTGEVEDQPQHF

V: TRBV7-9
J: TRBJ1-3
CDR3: CASSSPLGGSPGNTIYF

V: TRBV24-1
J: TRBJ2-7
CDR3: CATSDRTGTGDYEQYF

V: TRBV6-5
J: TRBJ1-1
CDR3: CASSPTGGTEAFF

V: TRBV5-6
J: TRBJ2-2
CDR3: CASSLFFSATGELFF

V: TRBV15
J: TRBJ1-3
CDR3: CATSRDQRNTIYF

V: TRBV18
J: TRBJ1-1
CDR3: CASSPGQGNTEAFF

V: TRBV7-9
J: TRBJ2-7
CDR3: CASSGGTAFHSYEQYF

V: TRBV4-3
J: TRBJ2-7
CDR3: CASSQDLAGGQYEQYF

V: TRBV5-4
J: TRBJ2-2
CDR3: CASSPTSGGPSGELFF

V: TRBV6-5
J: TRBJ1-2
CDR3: CASSYKRDRAFYTF

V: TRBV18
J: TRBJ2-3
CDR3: CASSPPLLASGTDTQYF

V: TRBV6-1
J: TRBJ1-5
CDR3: CASTVGGKNQPQHF

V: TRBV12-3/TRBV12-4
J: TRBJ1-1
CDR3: CASRSEGSTEAFF

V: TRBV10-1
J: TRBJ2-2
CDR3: CASSVTQGGTGELFF

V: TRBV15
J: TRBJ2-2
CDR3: CATSRQGTGELFF

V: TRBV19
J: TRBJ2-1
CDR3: CASSSGQGYINEQFF

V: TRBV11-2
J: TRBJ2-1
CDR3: CASSYGLAWEFF